These 14 T cell receptor beta chains were sequenced from one sample in a study of patients and donors after allogeneic stem cell transplantation. TCRdb fed the RT-PCR reads into MiXCR, producing one record per CDR3 protein. The sample lists roughly 230,000 distinct CDR3 sequences, 14% occurring once. The source material was blood, either unsorted or a sorted T cell fraction (not recorded which). The receptors were sampled from a human donor who was either an allogeneic HSCT recipient or a stem cell or donor lymphocyte infusion donor (not recorded which). It is not recorded whose cells these are; they may come from a transplant donor.

This clonotype was counted ten times or more. The chain joins TRBV27 to TRBJ1-6, with a tentative D call TRBD1 (6 bases). Germline V gene data show CDR1 as MNHEY and CDR2 as SMNVEV (reference sequence). The CDR3 runs 16 residues. Trimming cost V 5 bases and J 0 bases, with 11 bases left between them. The CDR3 sequence: CASSTPRGSYNSPLHF. The CDR3 DNA follows: TGTGCCAGCAGTACCCCCAGGGGCTCCTATAATTCACCCCTCCACTTT.

In this sample, this clonotype turned up many times. The rearrangement links TRBV6-6 to TRBJ2-3; no clear D. The germline CDR1 and CDR2 sequences are MNHNY and SVGAGI (reference sequence). CDR3 length: 11 amino acids. Trimming cost V 2 bases and J 5 bases, with 2 bases left between them. The CDR3 loop is CASSYVDTQYF. The CDR3 nucleotides are TGTGCCAGCAGTTACGTAGATACGCAGTATTTT.

This clonotype was observed a single time. The V and J genes are TRBV4-2 and TRBJ1-1; 8 bases are a match to TRBD1. The junction had 12 bases not matched to a gene; V was cut back by 1 base and J by 8 bases. Germline CDR1 reads LGHNA; CDR2 reads YNFKEQ. The CDR3 spans 16 residues. The CDR3 DNA reads as TGTGCCAGCAGCCAAGGCCGCGGACAGGGACGTGGGGAAGCTTTCTTT. This codes for CASSQGRGQGRGEAFF.

The chain is built from TRBV6-5 and TRBJ2-7; D perhaps matches TRBD2 (5 bases). Germline CDR1 and CDR2: MNHEY and SVGAGI. Trimming removed 2 bases from V and 2 bases from J, with 13 bases in between. The length of the CDR3 is 15 residues. Here the CDR3 DNA reads TGTGCCAGCAGTTACGCCCAAGAACTAGCCTACGAGCAGTACTTC. Protein product: CASSYAQELAYEQYF.

This clonotype was seen more than once but under ten times. The chain joins TRBV11-2 to TRBJ1-5, with D tentatively TRBD1 (6 bases). The germline CDR1 and CDR2 sequences are SGHAT and FQNNGV. CDR3 length: 19 amino acids. The ends were cut back, 3 bases at V and 0 bases at J, with 21 bases in the middle. CDR3 in DNA: TGTGCCAGCAGCTTTAGGGAGGGGGACACCCTTTATAGCAATCAGCCCCAGCATTTT. Protein product: CASSFREGDTLYSNQPQHF.

This clonotype was found many times. The chain couples TRBV3-1 to TRBJ2-1; D is perhaps TRBD2 (6 bases). The ends were cut back, 4 bases at V and 8 bases at J, with 18 bases in the middle. The CDR3 has 15 amino acids. The V gene's germline CDR1 is LGHDT and CDR2 YNNKEL (reference sequence). The CDR3 DNA is TGTGCCAGCAGCCCGGGGGAGACCCCCGGTCATGAGCAGTTCTTC. This translates into CASSPGETPGHEQFF.

This clonotype has ten or more counts. The chain recombines TRBV7-2 with TRBJ2-2; 7 positions match TRBD1. Germline CDR1 SGHTA, CDR2 FQGNSA. J lost 1 base, V lost 5 bases, and 1 base had no gene match. The CDR3 length is 14 residues. The CDR3 DNA is TGTGCCAGCAGCAGGACAGGGAACACCGGGGAGCTGTTTTTT. As protein: CASSRTGNTGELFF.

V usage is TRBV6-1 and J usage is TRBJ2-3; D call uncertain. CDR3 length: 16 amino acids. The germline V gene encodes CDR1 MNHNS and CDR2 SASEGT. V lost 0 bases and J 2 bases, leaving 12 bases between the germline ends. CDR3 in DNA: TGTGCCAGCAGTGAAGCGGGTATTGGTTTCACAGATACGCAGTATTTT. This codes for CASSEAGIGFTDTQYF.

This clonotype turned up a few times. This chain joins TRBV2 and TRBJ1-5; no firm D call. Germline V gene lookup returns CDR1 SNHLY and CDR2 FYNNEI. The V and J ends lost 8 bases and 1 base respectively, with 9 bases between them. The CDR3 is 13 amino acids. CDR3 sequence: CASGVGSNQPQHF. The CDR3 DNA follows: TGTGCCAGCGGGGTGGGCAGCAATCAGCCCCAGCATTTT. The whole variable domain, remainder taken from reference TRBV2 and TRBJ1-5, is EPEVTQTPSHQVTQMGQEVILRCVPISNHLYFYWYRQILGQKVEFLVSFYNNEISEKSEIFDDQFSVERPDGSNFTLKIRSTKLEDSAMYFCASGVGSNQPQHFGDGTRLSIL.

This rearrangement joins TRBV7-8 to TRBJ2-3, with TRBD1 matching 7 bases. V shed 4 bases and J 1 base; nucleotides not matched to a gene: 5. Germline CDR1 and CDR2: SGHVS and FQNEAQ. This CDR3 contains 15 residues. The CDR3 protein is CASSSTQGGTDTQYF. CDR3 bases: TGTGCCAGCAGCTCAACCCAGGGGGGCACAGATACGCAGTATTTT.

The V call is TRBV7-3, the J call TRBJ2-1, with D perhaps given as TRBD1 or TRBD2 (6 bases each). Germline V lookup: CDR1 SGHTA, CDR2 FQGTGA. Trimming shortened V by 1 base and J by 8 bases, and 24 bases separated the two germline ends. This CDR3 spans 18 amino acids. CDR3 loop: CASSLKIMIGGTYYEQFF. In DNA, the CDR3 is TGTGCCAGCAGCTTAAAGATTATGATAGGGGGGACTTACTATGAGCAGTTCTTC.

This clonotype was observed a few times. The chain combines TRBV7-9 with TRBJ1-2; tentatively, D is TRBD1 (6 bases). The V end lost 0 bases, the J end lost 5 bases, and 13 bases lay between the germline ends. Germline CDR1 is SEHNR and CDR2 is FQNEAQ (reference sequence). This CDR3 contains 15 residues. The CDR3 DNA is TGTGCCAGCAGCTTAGCCCAGGGGTATGGTTATGGCTACACCTTC. It is translated as CASSLAQGYGYGYTF.

CDR3 in amino acids: CSARVNSGGTGELFF. The CDR3 DNA reads as TGCAGTGCTAGAGTGAATAGCGGGGGCACCGGGGAGCTGTTTTTT. The V call is TRBV20-1, the J call TRBJ2-2; TRBD2 aligns across 9 bases. The CDR3 consists of 15 residues. Germline V gives CDR1 DFQATT, CDR2 SNEGSKA (reference sequence). V shed 1 base, J shed 4 bases, and the junction held 4 bases outside the gene matches.

This clonotype was counted at least ten times. The V call is TRBV30, the J call TRBJ2-7, with 7 bases aligning to TRBD2. The CDR3 is made up of 14 amino acids. V lost 5 bases to trimming and J lost 2 bases; unmatched junction nucleotides: 9. The germline V gene has CDR1 GTSNPN and CDR2 SVGIG (reference sequence). CDR3 protein: CAWWSSGTPYEQYF. CDR3 nucleotides: TGTGCCTGGTGGTCTAGCGGAACCCCCTACGAGCAGTACTTC. Full variable domain (remainder filled in from reference TRBV30 and TRBJ2-7): SQTIHQWPATLVQPVGSPLSLECTVEGTSNPNLYWYRQAAGRGLQLLFYSVGIGQISSEVPQNLSASRPQDRQFILSSKKLLLSDSGFYLCAWWSSGTPYEQYFGPGTRLTVT.